Following are 23 T cell receptor beta chains from one sample sequenced in a study of blood T cells in healthy people across ages. A second PCR, run for about 7 to 12 cycles, used a sample-barcoded 5' primer plus a J-beta primer mix. MiXCR, run by TCRdb on the 5' RACE reads, gives a single entry per CDR3 protein. The repertoire holds about 900,000 distinct CDR3 sequences, with less than 80% as singletons. What was sequenced was blood. The receptor set was obtained from a man aged 30 to 45 in good health.

This rearrangement joins TRBV15 to TRBJ2-5, with D maybe TRBD1 (5 bases). The V and J ends lost 8 bases and 1 base respectively, with 8 bases between them. Germline V gene data show CDR1 as LNHNV and CDR2 as YYDKDF (reference sequence). The CDR3 consists of 12 residues. Written as DNA, the CDR3 is TGTGCCACCGCGCAGGGCCAAGAGACCCAGTACTTC. It specifies CATAQGQETQYF.

The gene calls are TRBV20-1 and TRBJ2-7; D may be TRBD2 (6 bases). V lost 5 bases and J 2 bases, leaving 16 bases between the germline ends. This CDR3 has 14 residues. CDR1 is DFQATT and CDR2 is SNEGSKA in the germline V gene (reference sequence). The CDR3 DNA follows: TGCAGTGCTGGACTACCCCCGGCCACCTACGAGCAGTACTTC. This encodes CSAGLPPATYEQYF.

Written as DNA, the CDR3 is TGTGCCAGCAGTTTATCGCGGGGGAATTCACCCCTCCACTTT. It is translated as CASSLSRGNSPLHF. The V call is TRBV27, the J call TRBJ1-6, with D maybe TRBD1 (5 bases). The CDR3 has 14 amino acids. Germline loops: CDR1 MNHEY, CDR2 SMNVEV (reference sequence). Trimming pared 0 bases from V and 7 bases from J, leaving 7 bases between.

This clonotype was observed a few times. The gene calls are TRBV7-2 and TRBJ2-1; 8 nucleotides line up with TRBD2. V gave up 8 bases and J gave up 8 bases; unmatched junction bases: 11. The CDR3 runs to 14 residues. From germline, CDR1 is SGHTA and CDR2 FQGNSA. CDR3 loop: CASRRGGSSDEQFF. DNA for the CDR3: TGTGCCAGCCGCCGCGGGGGGTCCTCTGATGAGCAGTTCTTC.

This clonotype turned up a few times. V gene TRBV6-5 combines with J gene TRBJ2-3; the D is unclear. The germline V gene encodes CDR1 MNHEY and CDR2 SVGAGI. The V end lost 2 bases, the J end lost 6 bases, and 3 bases lay between the germline ends. The CDR3 spans 11 residues. CDR3 nucleotide sequence: TGTGCCAGCAGTTACGTGGATACGCAGTATTTT. Its translation: CASSYVDTQYF.

Only a few counts were recorded for this clonotype. CDR3 sequence (DNA): TGCAGTGCTCTGCCACTAGCGGGGGATGAGTCAGATACGCAGTATTTT. Its protein is CSALPLAGDESDTQYF. The V and J genes are TRBV20-1 and TRBJ2-3; 11 nucleotides agree with TRBD2. The CDR3 consists of 16 residues. Germline V CDR1 and CDR2: DFQATT, SNEGSKA (reference sequence). The J segment lost 4 bases and the V segment lost 5 bases, leaving 11 bases of the junction unmatched.

The chain joins TRBV6-5 to TRBJ1-2, with 7 bases identical to TRBD1. Germline CDR1 and CDR2: MNHEY and SVGAGI. There are 14 residues in the CDR3. V dropped 6 bases and J dropped 3; count of bases not matched to a gene: 7. CDR3 sequence (DNA): TGTGCCAGCAGAACCCAGGGGACAGACTATGGCTACACCTTC. The encoded protein is CASRTQGTDYGYTF.

The chain employs TRBV3-1 and TRBJ2-1; 8 bases agree with TRBD1. V shed 1 base, J shed 4 bases, and the junction held 9 bases outside the gene matches. This CDR3 contains 17 residues. Germline CDR1 is LGHDT and CDR2 is YNNKEL (reference sequence). CDR3 bases: TGTGCCAGCAGCCAAGCCCAGGGGGCCTTCCCTTACAATGAGCAGTTCTTC. It yields the protein CASSQAQGAFPYNEQFF.

This chain links TRBV4-2 with TRBJ1-1; D is ambiguous. Trimming took off 1 base at V and 1 base at J, with 4 bases between the two ends. The CDR3 consists of 13 residues. Germline loops: CDR1 LGHNA, CDR2 YNFKEQ. In nucleotides, the CDR3 is TGTGCCAGCAGCCAAGCAGGGAACACTGAAGCTTTCTTT. It encodes CASSQAGNTEAFF.

The V and J genes are TRBV7-9 and TRBJ2-5; D assignment may be TRBD1 or TRBD2 (7 bases each). The DNA matches TRBJ2-7 better at its end, which makes the J call doubtful. Germline CDR1 is SEHNR and CDR2 is FQNEAQ (reference sequence). The CDR3 is 16 residues long. The DNA for the CDR3 is TGTGCCAGCAGCTCCCTGGCGGGGAGGGGGCCCTACGAGCAGTACTTC. This translates into CASSSLAGRGPYEQYF.

This rearrangement joins TRBV9 to TRBJ2-3; 10 bases map to TRBD2. Germline CDR1 is SGDLS and CDR2 is YYNGEE. CDR3 size: 16 residues. The V and J ends lost 3 bases and 4 bases, in that order; junction bases with no gene match: 8. CDR3 nucleotide sequence: TGTGCCAGCAGCGAGACAGCGGGGGGGCTTGCAGATACGCAGTATTTT. It is translated as CASSETAGGLADTQYF. The full variable domain, its missing parts supplied by reference TRBV9 and TRBJ2-3, is DSGVTQTPKHLITATGQRVTLRCSPRSGDLSVYWYQQSLDQGLQFLIQYYNGEERAKGNILERFSAQQFPDLHSELNLSSLELGDSALYFCASSETAGGLADTQYFGPGTRLTVL.

The chain combines TRBV25-1 with TRBJ1-2, with D uncertain. Germline V gene sequence: CDR1 MGHDK, CDR2 SYGVNS. V was cut by 4 bases and J by 5 bases, with 8 bases left in between. This CDR3 contains 12 residues. CDR3 protein: CASSAWSYGYTF. The CDR3 bases are TGTGCCAGCAGTGCTTGGTCATATGGCTACACCTTC.

There are a few counts of this clonotype. This sequence joins TRBV6-2 or TRBV6-3 and TRBJ2-5; D remains unclear. Germline values: CDR1 MNHEY, CDR2 SVGEGT. The CDR3 sequence is 14 residues long. The V end was cut by 7 bases, the J end by 1 base, with 13 bases between. The CDR3 DNA reads as TGTGCCAGCATCCGCCGGGCCTTCCAAGAGACCCAGTACTTC. Amino acids: CASIRRAFQETQYF.

There are a few counts of this clonotype. One junction end does not reproduce the germline sequence, and a read error may be involved. The chain joins TRBV10-3 to TRBJ1-2, with D possibly matching TRBD1 (6 bases). CDR3 length: 12 residues. Germline V lookup: CDR1 ENHRY, CDR2 SYGVKD. The CDR3 sequence is CAIGQGNSGYTF. The CDR3 nucleotides are TGTGCCATCGGGCAGGGGAACTCTGGCTACACCTTC.

CDR3 nucleotide sequence: TGTGCCAGCAGATCGCGTACGGCGCGAGCTTTCTTT. Amino acids: CASRSRTARAFF. The chain links TRBV6-5 to TRBJ1-1; unclear D gene. V gave up 6 bases and J gave up 10 bases, with 15 bases separating them. Germline values: CDR1 MNHEY, CDR2 SVGAGI. This CDR3 is built from 12 residues.

This chain links TRBV4-3 with TRBJ2-7, with D possibly matching TRBD2 (6 bases). This CDR3 has 16 amino acids. Per the germline V gene, CDR1 is LGHNA and CDR2 is YSLEER. The V gene lost 4 bases and the J gene lost 0 bases, with 16 bases spanning the gap. The CDR3 DNA sequence: TGCGCCAGCAGCCCCTCACTACGGGAGATCTCCTACGAGCAGTACTTC. Protein product: CASSPSLREISYEQYF.

The chain recombines TRBV20-1 with TRBJ2-5; D unclear. Trimming removed 3 bases from V and 5 bases from J, with 13 bases in between. Germline values: CDR1 DFQATT, CDR2 SNEGSKA (reference sequence). CDR3 length equals 13 residues. The CDR3 reads CSASRALGETQYF. The CDR3 DNA sequence: TGCAGTGCTAGCCGGGCCCTGGGGGAGACCCAGTACTTC.

The V gene is TRBV10-3, the J gene TRBJ1-5; a possible D gene is TRBD1 (6 bases). Looked up from germline, CDR1 is ENHRY and CDR2 is SYGVKD. The V gene lost 0 bases and the J gene lost 0 bases, with 12 bases spanning the gap. The CDR3 has 17 residues. Here the CDR3 DNA reads TGTGCCATCAGTGAGTCGATGAAGGGGGTTAGCAATCAGCCCCAGCATTTT. Translation gives CAISESMKGVSNQPQHF.

V is TRBV4-3 and J is TRBJ2-1; the D gene is possibly TRBD1 (6 bases). Gene TRBJ2-7 matches the end of the DNA better, so the J call may be wrong. The germline CDR1 and CDR2 sequences are LGHNA and YSLEER. This CDR3 is built from 15 residues. This CDR3 reads CASSPGQTTSDEQYF. DNA for the CDR3: TGCGCCAGCAGCCCCGGACAGACTACGTCCGACGAGCAGTACTTC.

The CDR3: CASSRASGGAQTQYF. DNA of the CDR3: TGTGCCAGCAGTAGAGCTAGCGGGGGGGCTCAGACCCAGTACTTC. The V call is TRBV12-3 or TRBV12-4, the J call TRBJ2-5, with 12 bases aligning to TRBD2. The junction had 7 bases not matched to a gene; V was cut back by 5 bases and J by 6 bases. The CDR3 contains 15 residues.

The chain combines TRBV20-1 with TRBJ2-5, with D perhaps matching TRBD2 (7 bases). CDR3 length: 12 amino acids. Trimming took 5 bases from V and 2 from J, leaving 9 bases between them. Per the germline V gene, CDR1 is DFQATT and CDR2 is SNEGSKA (reference sequence). CDR3 protein: CSAEGGQETQYF. The CDR3 DNA follows: TGCAGTGCTGAGGGGGGGCAAGAGACCCAGTACTTC.

This rearrangement joins TRBV3-1 to TRBJ2-1; 10 bases fit TRBD2. The germline V gene has CDR1 LGHDT and CDR2 YNNKEL (reference sequence). With V trimmed by 0 bases and J by 11 bases, 10 bases remained unmatched. The CDR3 loop spans 16 amino acids. The CDR3 here is CASSQDSLAGALQQFF. The CDR3 DNA reads as TGTGCCAGCAGCCAAGATTCCCTAGCGGGGGCCTTACAGCAGTTCTTC.

This clonotype turned up a few times. The rearrangement joins TRBV7-2 to TRBJ2-1; 9 nucleotides align to TRBD1. CDR1 and CDR2 from the germline V gene are SGHTA and FQGNSA. This CDR3 has 14 amino acids. V shed 1 base, J shed 7 bases, and the junction held 2 bases outside the gene matches. The CDR3 spells CASSLVGTGNEQFF. In DNA form, the CDR3 reads TGTGCCAGCAGCTTAGTTGGGACAGGGAATGAGCAGTTCTTC.